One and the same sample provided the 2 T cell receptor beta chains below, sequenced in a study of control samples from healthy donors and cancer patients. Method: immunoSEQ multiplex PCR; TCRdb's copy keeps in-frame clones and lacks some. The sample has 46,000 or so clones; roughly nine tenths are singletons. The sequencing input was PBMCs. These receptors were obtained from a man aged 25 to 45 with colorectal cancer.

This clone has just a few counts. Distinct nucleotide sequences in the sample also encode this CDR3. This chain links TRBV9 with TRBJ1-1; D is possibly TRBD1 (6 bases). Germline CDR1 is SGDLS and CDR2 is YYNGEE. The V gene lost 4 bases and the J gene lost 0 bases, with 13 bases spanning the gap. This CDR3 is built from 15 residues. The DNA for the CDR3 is TGTGCCAGCAGCCCACGGCAGGGGATGAACACTGAAGCTTTCTTT. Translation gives CASSPRQGMNTEAFF.

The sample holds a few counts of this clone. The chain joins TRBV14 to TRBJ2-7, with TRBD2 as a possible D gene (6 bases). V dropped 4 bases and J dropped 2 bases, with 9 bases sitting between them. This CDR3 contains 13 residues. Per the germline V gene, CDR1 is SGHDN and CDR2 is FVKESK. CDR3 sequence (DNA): TGTGCCAGCAGCCTACGGGGGACCTACGAGCAGTACTTC. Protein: CASSLRGTYEQYF.